A single sample is the source of the 27 T cell receptor beta chains below, sequenced in a study of cytomegalovirus exposure and HLA in healthy donors. The PCR had 60 Vbeta and 13 Jbeta primers. Repertoires were generated with immunoSEQ multiplex PCR, while TCRdb's copy carries only in-frame clones and drops some. The sample has over 200,000 clones, around 80% seen once. The material sequenced was PBMCs. Every receptor here comes from a male donor in good health and CMV-seronegative.

V gene TRBV5-1 combines with J gene TRBJ2-7, with TRBD1 as a possible D gene (5 bases). Trimming shortened V by 0 bases and J by 4 bases, and 11 bases separated the two germline ends. The germline gives CDR1 SGHRS, CDR2 YFSETQ. The CDR3 totals 14 residues. The CDR3: CASSLVQGSYEQYF. In DNA form, the CDR3 reads TGCGCCAGCAGCTTGGTTCAGGGATCGTACGAGCAGTACTTC.

This chain connects TRBV4-2 to TRBJ1-5; unclear D gene. CDR3 size: 16 residues. V was cut by 1 base and J by 2 bases, with 12 bases left in between. Germline V gene data show CDR1 as LGHNA and CDR2 as YNFKEQ. CDR3: CASSQVVQAGNQPQHF. The CDR3 DNA reads TGTGCCAGCAGCCAAGTGGTGCAGGCAGGCAATCAGCCCCAGCATTTT.

A few counts support this clone. The gene calls are TRBV13 and TRBJ1-1; 7 positions agree with TRBD1. The germline gives CDR1 PRHDT, CDR2 FYEKMQ (reference sequence). The CDR3 runs 14 residues. V was pared by 3 bases and J by 1 base, with 2 bases of the junction left unmatched. The CDR3 region has the DNA TGTGCCAGCAGCTTGGGACAGACGAACACTGAAGCTTTCTTT. This encodes CASSLGQTNTEAFF.

Here the CDR3 DNA reads TGCGCCAGCAGGGCCAGGATTAATGAAAAACTGTTTTTT. It encodes CASRARINEKLFF. The chain joins TRBV5-1 to TRBJ1-4, with D unresolved. The CDR3 is 13 residues long. From germline, CDR1 is SGHRS and CDR2 YFSETQ. Trimming left V 5 bases short and J 4 bases short, with 9 bases between.

J is TRBJ2-2 and V is TRBV15, with 8 bases that match TRBD1. Per germline, CDR1 LNHNV and CDR2 YYDKDF (reference sequence). This CDR3 has 15 residues. V lost 2 bases, J lost 6 bases, and 5 bases stayed unmatched. The CDR3 bases are TGTGCCACCAGCAGAAGAGGACAGGGACCCGGGGAGCTGTTTTTT. This translates into CATSRRGQGPGELFF.

J is TRBJ1-6 and V is TRBV2, with D unclear. Germline values: CDR1 SNHLY, CDR2 FYNNEI. This CDR3 is 15 amino acids long. V lost 3 bases and J lost 7, with 13 bases in between. The CDR3 nucleotides are TGTGCCAGCAGTGATCGGGGTATTATGAATTCACCCCTCCACTTT. The encoded protein is CASSDRGIMNSPLHF.

The chain has TRBV30 and TRBJ2-1, with no clear D. The CDR3 is 11 residues long. Germline V CDR1 and CDR2: GTSNPN, SVGIG (reference sequence). With 0 bases removed from V and 7 bases from J, the gap between germline ends came to 4 bases. CDR3 DNA sequence: TGTGCCTGGAGTGTACGGAATGAGCAGTTCTTC. This gives the protein CAWSVRNEQFF. Drawing the rest from reference TRBV30 and TRBJ2-1, the complete variable domain is SQTIHQWPATLVQPVGSPLSLECTVEGTSNPNLYWYRQAAGRGLQLLFYSVGIGQISSEVPQNLSASRPQDRQFILSSKKLLLSDSGFYLCAWSVRNEQFFGPGTRLTVL.

The V and J genes are TRBV19 and TRBJ2-5, with D maybe TRBD2 (6 bases). The CDR3 runs to 13 residues. CDR1 is LNHDA, CDR2 SQIVND, per germline (reference sequence). Deletions cut 3 bases from V and 6 bases from J, with 11 bases between. CDR3 region: CASSMEGLKTQYF. In DNA form, the CDR3 reads TGTGCCAGTAGTATGGAGGGATTAAAGACCCAGTACTTC. Supplemented by reference TRBV19 and TRBJ2-5, the full variable domain reads DGGITQSPKYLFRKEGQNVTLSCEQNLNHDAMYWYRQDPGQGLRLIYYSQIVNDFQKGDIAEGYSVSREKKESFPLTVTSAQKNPTAFYLCASSMEGLKTQYFGPGTRLLVL.

The V and J genes are TRBV13 and TRBJ2-7; 8 bases are shared with TRBD2. Per germline, CDR1 PRHDT and CDR2 FYEKMQ (reference sequence). The CDR3 is made up of 13 amino acids. V shed 8 bases, J shed 2 bases, and the junction held 5 bases outside the gene matches. In DNA, the CDR3 is TGTGCCAGCTCGAGCGGGAGCCCCTACGAGCAGTACTTC. Translated: CASSSGSPYEQYF.

The chain is built from TRBV6-1 and TRBJ2-7; TRBD2 agrees at 9 bases. With 5 bases clipped from V and 0 bases from J, the junction kept 5 bases outside the gene matches. CDR3 length: 15 amino acids. Germline lookup yields CDR1 MNHNS and CDR2 SASEGT. CDR3 coding DNA: TGTGCCAGCAGTCGACTAGCGGCAAACTCCTACGAGCAGTACTTC. Translated, it gives CASSRLAANSYEQYF.

The CDR3 region is CASSVGLAGGGGTGELFF. In DNA form, the CDR3 reads TGTGCCAGCAGCGTAGGACTAGCGGGAGGCGGGGGGACCGGGGAGCTGTTTTTT. This rearrangement joins TRBV9 to TRBJ2-2; 13 nucleotides align to TRBD2. CDR3 length: 18 residues. Trimming removed 0 bases from V and 5 bases from J; junction bases left unmatched: 7. Germline CDR1 and CDR2: SGDLS and YYNGEE.

This clone was detected only a few times. The V and J genes are TRBV6-1 and TRBJ2-7, with 7 nucleotides matching TRBD1. The ends lost 4 bases at V and 9 bases at J; junction bases unmatched: 12. The CDR3 consists of 14 residues. Germline assignment: CDR1 MNHNS and CDR2 SASEGT. CDR3 residues: CASSVGTAGPRQYF. In DNA form, the CDR3 reads TGTGCCAGCAGTGTAGGGACAGCCGGCCCAAGGCAGTACTTC.

This clone appeared a single time. V and J are TRBV10-3 and TRBJ2-2, with 8 bases lining up with TRBD2. The V segment lost 4 bases and the J segment 4 bases; nucleotides outside the gene matches: 11. CDR1 and CDR2 from the germline V gene are ENHRY and SYGVKD. The CDR3 length is 17 residues. The DNA of the CDR3 is TGTGCCATCAGTGGGGGATTGAGCGGGAGTGGCACCGGGGAGCTGTTTTTT. This gives the protein CAISGGLSGSGTGELFF.

The chain carries TRBV19 and TRBJ1-2; D is unresolved. The ends were cut back, 7 bases at V and 8 bases at J, with 17 bases in the middle. This CDR3 comprises 13 residues. Germline V gives CDR1 LNHDA, CDR2 SQIVND (reference sequence). CDR3 sequence (DNA): TGTGCCAGTACCGCGCTACTGGTGAGGGGCTACACCTTC. This codes for CASTALLVRGYTF.

Concerning this clone itself: In the same sample, other DNA sequences code for this CDR3. The chain joins TRBV7-3 to TRBJ2-5; the D gene is possibly TRBD1 (7 bases). There are 14 residues in the CDR3. Germline V CDR1 and CDR2: SGHTA, FQGTGA. V was pared by 2 bases and J by 4 bases, with 11 bases between. CDR3 in DNA: TGTGCCAGCAGCTTAGGAGGGGGCGGAGAGACCCAGTACTTC. Amino acid sequence: CASSLGGGGETQYF.

The chain carries TRBV13 and TRBJ2-7; TRBD2 is a possible D gene (6 bases). The V end was cut by 5 bases, the J end by 3 bases, with 11 bases between. The CDR3 is 13 amino acids. CDR1 is PRHDT and CDR2 is FYEKMQ in the germline V gene (reference sequence). CDR3 in amino acids: CASSGRLFYEQYF. The CDR3 DNA sequence: TGTGCCAGCAGCGGGAGGCTATTCTACGAGCAGTACTTC.

This chain joins TRBV6-1 and TRBJ2-7; the D gene is possibly TRBD1 (7 bases). Germline V gene data show CDR1 as MNHNS and CDR2 as SASEGT. There are 14 residues in the CDR3. Deletions cut 4 bases from V and 2 bases from J, with 12 bases between. CDR3 sequence reads: CASSVQGGTYEQYF. The CDR3 coding sequence is TGTGCCAGCAGTGTCCAGGGGGGCACCTACGAGCAGTACTTC.

In DNA, the CDR3 is TGTGCCAGCAGCCAAAGGGCGGGACCTACCTACGAGCAGTACTTC. As protein: CASSQRAGPTYEQYF. This chain joins TRBV6-1 and TRBJ2-7, with D possibly matching TRBD2 (6 bases). Germline loops: CDR1 MNHNS, CDR2 SASEGT. V was shortened by 6 bases and J by 2 bases, with 17 bases between the two germline ends. This CDR3 is 15 amino acids long.

The chain recombines TRBV11-3 with TRBJ2-1; 7 positions match TRBD1. CDR3 length: 13 residues. The V segment lost 4 bases and the J segment 6 bases; nucleotides outside the gene matches: 3. From germline, CDR1 is SGHNT and CDR2 YENEEA. The chain's CDR3 is CASSSGQSNEQFF. In DNA form, the CDR3 reads TGTGCCAGCAGCTCGGGACAGAGCAATGAGCAGTTCTTC. Based on the CDR3 plus reference TRBV11-3 and TRBJ2-1, the full variable domain is EAGVVQSPRYKIIEKKQPVAFWCNPISGHNTLYWYLQNLGQGPELLIRYENEEAVDDSQLPKDRFSAERLKGVDSTLKIQPAELGDSAVYLCASSSGQSNEQFFGPGTRLTVL.

The chain joins TRBV19 to TRBJ1-1; 11 positions agree with TRBD1. Germline CDR1 reads LNHDA; CDR2 reads SQIVND (reference sequence). The CDR3 runs to 15 residues. V was clipped by 2 bases and J by 6 bases; unmatched bases: 5. Here the CDR3 reads CASSIRRTGGSEAFF. The CDR3 nucleotides read TGTGCCAGTAGTATAAGAAGGACAGGGGGCTCTGAAGCTTTCTTT.

The chain recombines TRBV5-1 with TRBJ2-1; tentative D call: TRBD1 (6 bases). There are 13 residues in the CDR3. V was trimmed by 4 bases and J by 4 bases, leaving 9 bases between them. Germline V lookup: CDR1 SGHRS, CDR2 YFSETQ. Written as DNA, the CDR3 is TGCGCCAGCAGCCTGACAGGATACAATGAGCAGTTCTTC. The encoded protein is CASSLTGYNEQFF.

The V call is TRBV27, the J call TRBJ1-1; TRBD1 matches at 8 bases. Trimming removed 5 bases from V and 0 bases from J; junction bases left unmatched: 5. CDR3 length: 15 amino acids. Germline V gives CDR1 MNHEY, CDR2 SMNVEV (reference sequence). The DNA of the CDR3 is TGTGCCAGCAGTCCCCGGACAGGGATGAACACTGAAGCTTTCTTT. Translation gives CASSPRTGMNTEAFF.

This clone occurred a few times. This rearrangement joins TRBV28 to TRBJ2-7, with TRBD2 identical over 10 bases. The length of the CDR3 is 15 residues. V lost 2 bases and J lost 6; bases outside the gene matches: 7. Germline V CDR1 and CDR2: MDHEN, SYDVKM. The chain's CDR3 is CASSLRLAGGSEQYF. CDR3 bases: TGTGCCAGCAGTTTACGACTAGCGGGTGGATCCGAGCAGTACTTC.

This chain joins TRBV19 and TRBJ1-5; 8 nucleotides align to TRBD1. V was pared by 6 bases and J by 4 bases, with 11 bases of the junction left unmatched. The CDR3 is 16 amino acids. In germline, CDR1 is LNHDA, CDR2 SQIVND (reference sequence). This CDR3 is CASRYPGTGDNQPQHF. The CDR3 DNA reads TGTGCCAGTAGATACCCGGGGACAGGAGATAATCAGCCCCAGCATTTT.

This sequence joins TRBV9 and TRBJ1-5; 7 nucleotides match TRBD1. The germline gives CDR1 SGDLS, CDR2 YYNGEE. With 2 bases clipped from V and 1 base from J, the junction kept 0 bases outside the gene matches. This CDR3 region has 14 residues. The CDR3 coding sequence is TGTGCCAGCAGCGTGACAGGGAGCAATCAGCCCCAGCATTTT. Protein sequence: CASSVTGSNQPQHF.

This clone came up a few times. V and J are TRBV5-1 and TRBJ1-1, with TRBD1 identical over 8 bases. The CDR3 runs 17 residues. The junction had 10 bases not matched to a gene; V was cut back by 2 bases and J by 1 base. Germline V gives CDR1 SGHRS, CDR2 YFSETQ. The DNA for the CDR3 is TGCGCCAGCAGCTTTGGGGCAGGGGGCGCGAGGAACACTGAAGCTTTCTTT. Translation gives CASSFGAGGARNTEAFF.

This chain links TRBV5-4 with TRBJ2-7, with D possibly matching TRBD2 (7 bases). Germline V gene lookup returns CDR1 SGHNT and CDR2 YYREEE (reference sequence). V lost 4 bases to trimming and J lost 6 bases, with 14 bases between them. The CDR3 has 13 amino acids. CDR3 coding DNA: TGTGCCAGCAGCCACAGGGCGGGGGTCGAGCAGTACTTC. Its protein product is CASSHRAGVEQYF. Looking up the rest from reference TRBV5-4 and TRBJ2-7 gives the full variable domain: ETGVTQSPTHLIKTRGQQVTLRCSSQSGHNTVSWYQQALGQGPQFIFQYYREEENGRGNFPPRFSGLQFPNYSSELNVNALELDDSALYLCASSHRAGVEQYFGPGTRLTVT.